A selection of T cell receptor beta chains follows, all from one sample in a study of T-cell memory formation after mild COVID-19. TCRdb re-analysed the 5' RACE reads in MiXCR, keeping a single row per CDR3 protein. The table has hundreds of thousands of distinct CDR3 sequences, 15% seen once. Sequencing input: PBMCs or a T cell subset sorted from them (not recorded which). All receptors come from a young man who had mild COVID-19 (a few samples of this study predate the infection). Cell type and time point are not known. Each CDR3 is given with its conserved first and last residue. D genes are given only for firm matches. Size is stated for part of the rows, as once, few or many counts, or as a class when the clone is expanded.

CDR3 DNA: TGTGCCAGCAGCACGCCCGCAAGCGGGGGGATTACCGGGGAGCTGTTTTTT; CDR3 protein: CASSTPASGGITGELFF; D gene: TRBD2; V gene: TRBV9; J gene: TRBJ2-2; clone size: .
CDR3 DNA: TGTGCCAGCAGCTTAGTTTACAGGAAAGAGACCCAGTACTTC; CDR3 protein: CASSLVYRKETQYF; D gene: .; V gene: TRBV7-8; J gene: TRBJ2-5; clone size: few
CDR3 DNA: TGTGCCAGCAGAGCCCCCGGGACTAGCGGGGGGCCCACAGATACGCAGTATTTT; CDR3 protein: CASRAPGTSGGPTDTQYF; D gene: TRBD2; V gene: TRBV2; J gene: TRBJ2-3; clone size: few
CDR3 DNA: TGTGCCAGCACCATCTGGAGAGGGGTTGGCTACACCTTC; CDR3 protein: CASTIWRGVGYTF; D gene: .; V gene: TRBV12-3/TRBV12-4; J gene: TRBJ1-2; clone size: .
CDR3 DNA: TGTGCCAGCAGTTTGTACCCGGGGGGATTTAATTCACCCCTCCACTTT; CDR3 protein: CASSLYPGGFNSPLHF; D gene: .; V gene: TRBV12-3/TRBV12-4; J gene: TRBJ1-6; clone size: many
CDR3 DNA: TGTGCCATCAGTGAGTCCTGGACTAGCGGGGATCTAGCCAAAAACATTCAGTACTTC; CDR3 protein: CAISESWTSGDLAKNIQYF; D gene: TRBD2; V gene: TRBV10-3; J gene: TRBJ2-4; clone size: few
CDR3 DNA: TGCGCCAGCAGCTTGGAGGTCGCGAACACCGGGGAGCTGTTTTTT; CDR3 protein: CASSLEVANTGELFF; D gene: .; V gene: TRBV5-1; J gene: TRBJ2-2; clone size: .
CDR3 DNA: TGTGCCAGCAGCACATACAGGGGCGCGCCAGATACGCAGTATTTT; CDR3 protein: CASSTYRGAPDTQYF; D gene: TRBD1; V gene: TRBV7-2; J gene: TRBJ2-3; clone size: few
CDR3 DNA: TGTGCCAGCAGCTTCACAGGGTCCCACGAGCAGTACTTC; CDR3 protein: CASSFTGSHEQYF; D gene: .; V gene: TRBV7-9; J gene: TRBJ2-7; clone size: .
CDR3 DNA: TGTGCCAGCAGTGAAGAGTTGAGGGAGGAGACCCAGTACTTC; CDR3 protein: CASSEELREETQYF; D gene: .; V gene: TRBV6-1; J gene: TRBJ2-5; clone size: .
CDR3 DNA: TGTGCCAGCACCCTGGGGCGACTACACCGCAATGAGCAGTTCTTC; CDR3 protein: CASTLGRLHRNEQFF; D gene: .; V gene: TRBV12-3/TRBV12-4; J gene: TRBJ2-1; clone size: few
CDR3 DNA: TGTGCCATCAGTGAGTCAGGAGTCACCGGGGAGCTGTTTTTT; CDR3 protein: CAISESGVTGELFF; D gene: .; V gene: TRBV10-3; J gene: TRBJ2-2; clone size: .
CDR3 DNA: TGTGCCAGCAGCTTAGGAGGACAGGGAGACTACGAGCAGTACTTC; CDR3 protein: CASSLGGQGDYEQYF; D gene: TRBD1; V gene: TRBV7-9; J gene: TRBJ2-7; clone size: .
CDR3 DNA: TGTGCCAGCAGTTATAGGCAGCCCTCCTACAATGAGCAGTTCTTC; CDR3 protein: CASSYRQPSYNEQFF; D gene: .; V gene: TRBV6-2/TRBV6-3; J gene: TRBJ2-1; clone size: few
CDR3 DNA: TGTGCCAGCAGCCCCCTCGGCTACCCGCATGAGCAGTTCTTC; CDR3 protein: CASSPLGYPHEQFF; D gene: .; V gene: TRBV7-6; J gene: TRBJ2-1; clone size: .
CDR3 DNA: TGCGCCAGCAGCTTGACGGAAGAGACCCAGTACTTC; CDR3 protein: CASSLTEETQYF; D gene: .; V gene: TRBV5-1; J gene: TRBJ2-5; clone size: many
CDR3 DNA: TGCGCCAGCAGCACCCAACCGGGACTAGCGGGGAGGGAAGAGACCCAGTACTTC; CDR3 protein: CASSTQPGLAGREETQYF; D gene: TRBD2; V gene: TRBV5-1; J gene: TRBJ2-5; clone size: many
CDR3 DNA: TGCAGTGTCAAGGTTGGGGGGCAAAAGACCCAGTACTTC; CDR3 protein: CSVKVGGQKTQYF; D gene: .; V gene: TRBV20-1; J gene: TRBJ2-5; clone size: once